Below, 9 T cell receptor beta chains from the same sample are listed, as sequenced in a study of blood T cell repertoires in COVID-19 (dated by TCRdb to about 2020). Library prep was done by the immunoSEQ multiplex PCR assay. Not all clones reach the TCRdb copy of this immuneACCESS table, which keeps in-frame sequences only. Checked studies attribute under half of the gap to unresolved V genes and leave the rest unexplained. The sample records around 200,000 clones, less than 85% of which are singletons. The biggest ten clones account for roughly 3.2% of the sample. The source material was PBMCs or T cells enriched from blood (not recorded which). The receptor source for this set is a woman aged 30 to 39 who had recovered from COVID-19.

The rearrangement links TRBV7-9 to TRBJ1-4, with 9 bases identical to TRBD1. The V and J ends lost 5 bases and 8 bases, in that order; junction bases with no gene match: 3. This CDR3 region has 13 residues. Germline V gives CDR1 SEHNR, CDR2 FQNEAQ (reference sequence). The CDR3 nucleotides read TGTGCCAGCAGCCGGACAGGGGTCGAAAAACTGTTTTTT. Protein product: CASSRTGVEKLFF.

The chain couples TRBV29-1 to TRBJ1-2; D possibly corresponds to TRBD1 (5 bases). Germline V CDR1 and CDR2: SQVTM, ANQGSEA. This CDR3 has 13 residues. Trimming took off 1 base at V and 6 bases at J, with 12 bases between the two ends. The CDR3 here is CSVEGGDAHGYTF. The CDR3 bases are TGCAGCGTTGAAGGGGGGGACGCCCATGGCTACACCTTC.

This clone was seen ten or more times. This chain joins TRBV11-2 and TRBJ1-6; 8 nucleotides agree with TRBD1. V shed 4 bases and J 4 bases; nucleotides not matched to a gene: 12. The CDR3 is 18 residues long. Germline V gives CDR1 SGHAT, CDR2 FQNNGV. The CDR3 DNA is TGTGCCAGCAGCTCAACCTGGGACAGGCCGAGTTATAATTCACCCCTCCACTTT. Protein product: CASSSTWDRPSYNSPLHF.

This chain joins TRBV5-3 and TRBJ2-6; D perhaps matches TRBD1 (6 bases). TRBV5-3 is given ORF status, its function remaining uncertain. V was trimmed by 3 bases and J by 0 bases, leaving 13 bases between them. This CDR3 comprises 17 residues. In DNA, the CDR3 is TGTGCCAGAAGCTGGGGGAGCAGGGGCTCTGGGGCCAACGTCCTGACTTTC. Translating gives CARSWGSRGSGANVLTF.

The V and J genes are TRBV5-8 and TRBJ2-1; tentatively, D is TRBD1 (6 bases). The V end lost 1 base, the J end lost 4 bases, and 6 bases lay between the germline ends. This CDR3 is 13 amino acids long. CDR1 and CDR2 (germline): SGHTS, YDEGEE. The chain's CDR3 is CASSLQGYNEQFF. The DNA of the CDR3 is TGTGCCAGCAGCTTGCAGGGGTACAATGAGCAGTTCTTC. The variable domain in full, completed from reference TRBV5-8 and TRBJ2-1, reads EAGVTQSPTHLIKTRGQQATLRCSPISGHTSVYWYQQALGLGLQFLLWYDEGEERNRGNFPPRFSGRQFPNYSSELNVNALELEDSALYLCASSLQGYNEQFFGPGTRLTVL.

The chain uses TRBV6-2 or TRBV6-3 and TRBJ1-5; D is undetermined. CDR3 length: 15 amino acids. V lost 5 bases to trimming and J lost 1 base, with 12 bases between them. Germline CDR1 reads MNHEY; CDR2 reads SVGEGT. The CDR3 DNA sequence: TGTGCCAGCAGTAACGGGGTTTTGAGCAATCAGCCCCAGCATTTT. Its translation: CASSNGVLSNQPQHF.

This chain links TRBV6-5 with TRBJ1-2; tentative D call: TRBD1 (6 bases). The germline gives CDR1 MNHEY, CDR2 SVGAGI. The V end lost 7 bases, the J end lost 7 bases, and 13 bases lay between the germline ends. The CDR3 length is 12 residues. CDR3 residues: CASNTRGGGYTF. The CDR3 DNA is TGTGCCAGCAATACCAGAGGGGGTGGCTACACCTTC.

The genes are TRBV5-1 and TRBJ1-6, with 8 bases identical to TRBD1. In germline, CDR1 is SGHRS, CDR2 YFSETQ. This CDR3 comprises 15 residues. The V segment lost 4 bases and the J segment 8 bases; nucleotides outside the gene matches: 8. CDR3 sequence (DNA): TGCGCCAGCAGCCCACGGACAGGGAAAGATTCACCCCTCCACTTT. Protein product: CASSPRTGKDSPLHF.

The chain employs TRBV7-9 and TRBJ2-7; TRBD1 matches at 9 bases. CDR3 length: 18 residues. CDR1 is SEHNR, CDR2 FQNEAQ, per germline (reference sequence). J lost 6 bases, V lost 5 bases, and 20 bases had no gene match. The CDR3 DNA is TGTGCCAGCAGCCCTAGCCCCCAAACAGGGGGCGCGATCGCCGAGCAGTACTTC. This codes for CASSPSPQTGGAIAEQYF.